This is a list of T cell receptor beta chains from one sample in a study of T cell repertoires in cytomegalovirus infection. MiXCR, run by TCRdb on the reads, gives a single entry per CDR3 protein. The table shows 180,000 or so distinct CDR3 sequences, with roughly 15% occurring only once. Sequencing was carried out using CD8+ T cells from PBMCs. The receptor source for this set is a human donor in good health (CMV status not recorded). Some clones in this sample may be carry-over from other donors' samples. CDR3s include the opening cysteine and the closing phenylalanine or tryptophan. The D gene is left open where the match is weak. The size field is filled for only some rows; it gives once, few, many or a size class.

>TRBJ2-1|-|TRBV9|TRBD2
TGTGCCAGCACCCCCCTTGGCGGGGGGGCCTCCTACAATGAGCAGTTCTTC
CASTPLGGGASYNEQFF
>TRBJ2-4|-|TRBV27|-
TGTGCCAGCAGTTTATTACGGACCGCGGCCAAAAACATTCAGTACTTC
CASSLLRTAAKNIQYF
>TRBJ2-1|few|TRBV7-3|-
TGTGCCAGCAGCTTAGGGGGTTCCCGGAATGAGCAGTTCTTC
CASSLGGSRNEQFF
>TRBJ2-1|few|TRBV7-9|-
TGTGCCAGCACCGAGGAGGGTAATGAGCAGTTCTTC
CASTEEGNEQFF
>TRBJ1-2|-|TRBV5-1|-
TGCGCCAGCAGCTTGACCCCCGAGGGGAGTTATGGCTACACCTTC
CASSLTPEGSYGYTF
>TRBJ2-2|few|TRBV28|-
TGTGCCAGCAGTTTCAGACGGACCGGGGAGCTGTTTTTT
CASSFRRTGELFF
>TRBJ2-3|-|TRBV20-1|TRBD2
TGCAGTGCTGTAGCGGGACCTAGCACAGATACGCAGTATTTT
CSAVAGPSTDTQYF
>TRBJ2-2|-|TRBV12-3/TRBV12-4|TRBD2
TGTGCCAGCAGCCCCTCGACTAGCGGGGTGAACACCGGGGAGCTGTTTTTT
CASSPSTSGVNTGELFF
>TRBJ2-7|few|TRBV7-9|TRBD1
TGTGCCAGCAGTAATGGGACAGCTATCTCCTACGAGCAGTACTTC
CASSNGTAISYEQYF
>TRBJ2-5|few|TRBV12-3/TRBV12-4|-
TGTGCCAGCAGTTTAGCGATCGGCCCGGCCCAGTACTTC
CASSLAIGPAQYF
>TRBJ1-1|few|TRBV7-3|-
TGTGCCAGCAGCTGGACAGAGGACACTGAAGCTTTCTTT
CASSWTEDTEAFF
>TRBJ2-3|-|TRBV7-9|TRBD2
TGTGCCAGCAGCTTAACTAGCGGGGGCCACCCCACAGATACGCAGTATTTT
CASSLTSGGHPTDTQYF
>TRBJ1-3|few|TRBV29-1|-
TGCAGCGTTGGGCCCGGCGGGGATCCTGGAAACACCATATATTTT
CSVGPGGDPGNTIYF
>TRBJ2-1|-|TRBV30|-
TGTGCCTGGAGTGTATTGTCTAATGAGCAGTTCTTC
CAWSVLSNEQFF
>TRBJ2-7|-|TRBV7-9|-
TGTGCCAGCAGCTTAGACATAGCCTACGAGCAGTACTTC
CASSLDIAYEQYF
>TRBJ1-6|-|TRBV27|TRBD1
TGTGACAGCAGCCCTCAACTCGCGGACAGGAATTCACCCCTCCACTTT
CDSSPQLADRNSPLHF
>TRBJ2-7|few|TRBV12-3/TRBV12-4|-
TGTGCCAGCAGTTTGGGACCCTCCAGCTACGAGCAGTACTTC
CASSLGPSSYEQYF
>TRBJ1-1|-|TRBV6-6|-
TGTGCCAGCACCACAGGCCTGGGTAACACTGAAGCTTTCTTT
CASTTGLGNTEAFF
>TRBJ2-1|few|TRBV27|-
TGTGCCAGCAGTTTATCGTCCCGGGAGCAGTTCTTC
CASSLSSREQFF
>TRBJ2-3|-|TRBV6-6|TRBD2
TGTGCCAGCAGTTACACCTGGACTAGCGGGAGCCTCACAGATACGCAGTATTTT
CASSYTWTSGSLTDTQYF
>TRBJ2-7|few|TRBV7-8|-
TGTGCCAGCAGCTTAGGAAGGGGCACGGAGCAGTACTTC
CASSLGRGTEQYF
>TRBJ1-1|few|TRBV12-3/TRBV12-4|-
TGTGCCAGCAGTACCCACGGGGGGCGAGGGAACACTGAAGCTTTCTTT
CASSTHGGRGNTEAFF
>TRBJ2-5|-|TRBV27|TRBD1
TGTGCCAGCAGTTCCCGGGACAGGGCACAAGAGACCCAGTACTTC
CASSSRDRAQETQYF
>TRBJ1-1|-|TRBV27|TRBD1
TGTGCCAGCAGTTCAAACAGGGGAAGGGGCACTGAAGCTTTCTTT
CASSSNRGRGTEAFF
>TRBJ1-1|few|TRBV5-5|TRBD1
TGTGCCAGCAGCTGGGGGCCTGACAGGGAGATCACTGAAGCTTTCTTT
CASSWGPDREITEAFF
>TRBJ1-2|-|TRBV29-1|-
TGCAGCGTGGCCAGGACAGCAGCTAACTATGGCTACACCTTC
CSVARTAANYGYTF
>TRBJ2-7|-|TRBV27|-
TGTGACAGCAGCTCCAGGGGAGCCTACGAGCAGTACTTC
CDSSSRGAYEQYF
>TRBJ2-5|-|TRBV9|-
TGTGCCAGCAGCCCCCTGGATCAGGCCCAAGAGACCCAGTACTTC
CASSPLDQAQETQYF
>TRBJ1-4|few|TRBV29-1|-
TGCAGCGTACAGGGTTCGAAGGAAAAACTGTTTTTT
CSVQGSKEKLFF
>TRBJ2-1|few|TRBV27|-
TGTGCCAGCTCATCCTACTACAATGAGCAGTTCTTC
CASSSYYNEQFF
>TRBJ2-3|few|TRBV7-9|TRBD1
TGTGCCAGCAGCCTACGGACAGGGGACCTGTTATTGGATACGCAGTATTTT
CASSLRTGDLLLDTQYF
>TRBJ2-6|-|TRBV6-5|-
TGTGCCAGCAGTTACTCGACTTACAGGGATGCTGGGGCCAACGTCCTGACTTTC
CASSYSTYRDAGANVLTF
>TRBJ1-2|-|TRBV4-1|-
TGCGCCAGCAGCCCGCCCCCGGGACTTGGACTTGGCTACACCTTC
CASSPPPGLGLGYTF
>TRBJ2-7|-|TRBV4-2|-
TGTGCCAGCAGCCAAGAAGGCATTATAACAGGGCCCGCCTACGAGCAGTACTTC
CASSQEGIITGPAYEQYF
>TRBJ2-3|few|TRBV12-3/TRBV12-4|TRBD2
TGTGCCAGCAGTCGACTAGCGGGGGCCCAAGATACGCAGTATTTT
CASSRLAGAQDTQYF
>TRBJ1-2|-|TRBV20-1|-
TGCAGTGCCATCCCCGGGGGGCGCAACTATGGCTACACCTTC
CSAIPGGRNYGYTF
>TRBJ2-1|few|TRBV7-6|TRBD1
TGTGCCAGCAGCTCGGGACAGGGGGGTCGGCATGAGCAGTTCTTC
CASSSGQGGRHEQFF
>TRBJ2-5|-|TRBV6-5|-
TGTGCCAGCAGTTACGACAGTCTTCACCAAGAGACCCAGTACTTC
CASSYDSLHQETQYF
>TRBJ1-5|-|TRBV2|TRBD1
TGTGCCAGCAGTGATGAAAGGAACAGGGGAAGTCAGCCCCAGCATTTT
CASSDERNRGSQPQHF
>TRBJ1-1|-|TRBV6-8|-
TGTGCCAGCAACCCCGACAGCGACATCCCTGAAGCTTTCTTT
CASNPDSDIPEAFF
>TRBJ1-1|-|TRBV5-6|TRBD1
TGTGCCAGCAGCCAAGGGGGCCGGGACACTGAAGCTTTCTTT
CASSQGGRDTEAFF
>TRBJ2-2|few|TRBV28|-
TGTGCCAGCTCCCGGGCTAGTCGCGCCGGGGAGCTGTTTTTT
CASSRASRAGELFF
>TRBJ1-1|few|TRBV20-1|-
TGCAGTGCTACGGAACATCTGAACACTGAAGCTTTCTTT
CSATEHLNTEAFF
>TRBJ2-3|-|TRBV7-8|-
TGTGCCAGCAGCTTACTGGGAGGCGGCACAGATACGCAGTATTTT
CASSLLGGGTDTQYF